Listed below are T cell receptor beta chains from one sample, sequenced in a study of spatial heterogeneity in lung cancer. TCRdb analysed the 5' RACE reads with MiXCR anew, one entry per CDR3 protein. The sample contains more than 50,000 distinct CDR3 sequences, around 6.7% of which appear only once. The specimen comprised PBMCs, sampled at surgery. These receptors all stem from a female donor with early-stage non-small cell lung cancer. Both conserved end residues are part of each CDR3. D genes are given only for firm matches. Some rows mark clone size as missing; the rest say once, few, many or name a class of expanded clone.

NA | TRBJ1-6 | 13 | NA | TRBV2 | CASNTGPNSPLHF | TGTGCCAGCAATACAGGCCCCAATTCACCCCTCCACTTT
few | TRBJ1-4 | 18 | NA | TRBV4-3 | CASSQEPASSDGDEKLFF | TGCGCCAGCAGCCAAGAGCCGGCAAGCAGCGACGGTGATGAAAAACTGTTTTTT
few | TRBJ1-2 | 16 | TRBD1 | TRBV7-2 | CASSLAWGQGNYGYTF | TGTGCCAGCAGCTTAGCCTGGGGACAGGGGAACTATGGCTACACCTTC
many | TRBJ2-7 | 14 | NA | TRBV7-9 | CASSLNLGAYEQYF | TGTGCCAGCAGCTTAAATCTGGGAGCCTACGAGCAGTACTTC
many | TRBJ1-1 | 13 | NA | TRBV9 | CASSEGGRTEAFF | TGTGCCAGCAGCGAGGGTGGAAGGACTGAAGCTTTCTTT
many | TRBJ1-1 | 13 | NA | TRBV3-1 | CASNSPGSTEAFF | TGTGCCAGCAATTCGCCCGGATCGACTGAAGCTTTCTTT
many | TRBJ1-3 | 13 | TRBD1 | TRBV29-1 | CSVRGISGNTIYF | TGCAGCGTCAGGGGGATCTCTGGAAACACCATATATTTT
many | TRBJ1-3 | 14 | NA | TRBV2 | CASSPHLFGNTIYF | TGTGCCAGCAGTCCCCATCTTTTTGGAAACACCATATATTTT
many | TRBJ1-2 | 13 | NA | TRBV3-1 | CASSLLTGSGYTF | TGTGCCAGCAGCCTACTCACAGGGAGTGGCTACACCTTC
many | TRBJ2-7 | 15 | TRBD1 | TRBV5-1 | CASSLAQGATYEQYF | TGCGCCAGCAGCTTGGCCCAGGGGGCCACCTACGAGCAGTACTTC
many | TRBJ1-2 | 14 | NA | TRBV4-3 | CASSRLEPPGGYTF | TGCGCCAGCAGCCGCCTGGAACCCCCGGGGGGCTACACCTTC
many | TRBJ2-1 | 16 | NA | TRBV7-9 | CASSLERGASYNEQFF | TGTGCCAGCAGCTTAGAACGGGGGGCTTCCTACAATGAGCAGTTCTTC
NA | TRBJ2-7 | 13 | NA | TRBV9 | CASSDGRSYEQYF | TGTGCCAGCAGCGACGGCCGTTCCTACGAGCAGTACTTC
many | TRBJ2-3 | 16 | TRBD1 | TRBV7-2 | CASSLARDRGLDTQYF | TGTGCCAGCAGCTTAGCCCGGGACAGGGGATTAGATACGCAGTATTTT
many | TRBJ2-5 | 14 | NA | TRBV7-7 | CASSFTGSQETQYF | TGTGCTAGCAGCTTTACCGGGTCTCAAGAGACCCAGTACTTC
many | TRBJ2-1 | 13 | NA | TRBV28 | CASSLFPSNEQFF | TGTGCCAGCAGTTTATTCCCTAGCAATGAGCAGTTCTTC
many | TRBJ2-5 | 13 | NA | TRBV4-3 | CASSQVFGETQYF | TGCGCCAGCAGCCAAGTCTTCGGGGAGACCCAGTACTTC
few | TRBJ2-5 | 15 | NA | TRBV5-4 | CASSWEGGEEETQYF | TGTGCCAGCAGCTGGGAGGGGGGCGAGGAAGAGACCCAGTACTTC